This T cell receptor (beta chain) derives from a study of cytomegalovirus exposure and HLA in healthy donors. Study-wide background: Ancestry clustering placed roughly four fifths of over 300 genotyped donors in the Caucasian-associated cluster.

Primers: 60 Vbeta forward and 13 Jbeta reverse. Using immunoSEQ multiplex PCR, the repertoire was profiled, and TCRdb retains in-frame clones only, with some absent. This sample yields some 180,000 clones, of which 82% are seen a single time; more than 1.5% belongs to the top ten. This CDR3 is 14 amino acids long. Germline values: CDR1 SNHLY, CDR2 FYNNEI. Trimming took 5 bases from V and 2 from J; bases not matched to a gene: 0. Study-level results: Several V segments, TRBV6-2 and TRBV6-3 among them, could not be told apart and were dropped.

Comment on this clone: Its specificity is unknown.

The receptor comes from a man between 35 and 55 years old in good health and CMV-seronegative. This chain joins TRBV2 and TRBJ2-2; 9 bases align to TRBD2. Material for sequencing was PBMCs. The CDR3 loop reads CASSLAGNTGELFF. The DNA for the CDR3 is TGTGCCAGCAGTCTAGCGGGAAACACCGGGGAGCTGTTTTTT. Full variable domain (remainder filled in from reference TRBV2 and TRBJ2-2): EPEVTQTPSHQVTQMGQEVILRCVPISNHLYFYWYRQILGQKVEFLVSFYNNEISEKSEIFDDQFSVERPDGSNFTLKIRSTKLEDSAMYFCASSLAGNTGELFFGEGSRLTVL.